The clone carrying this T cell receptor (beta chain) was seen a handful of times. The data stem from a study of identical twins. V shed 1 base and J 1 base; nucleotides not matched to a gene: 3. Germline CDR1 is MNHEY and CDR2 is SVGAGI. This CDR3 comprises 16 residues. MiXCR, run by TCRdb on the 5' RACE reads, gives a single entry per CDR3 protein. The data show about 520,000 distinct CDR3 sequences, 22% seen once. This sample was also put to use in a study of T cells expressing NK-cell markers. From that report: Sequencing of TCR beta repertoires drew on sorted CD3+CD56+NKG2C+, CD3+CD56+NKG2C- and CD3+CD56-NKG2C+ T cells.

The sequence derives from a woman younger than 30 in good health. This chain links TRBV6-5 with TRBJ2-1; 8 positions match TRBD2. The sample was CD4+ T cells sorted from blood. The CDR3 bases are TGTGCCAGCAGTTACTTTACTAGCGGTTCCTACAATGAGCAGTTCTTC. Protein: CASSYFTSGSYNEQFF.